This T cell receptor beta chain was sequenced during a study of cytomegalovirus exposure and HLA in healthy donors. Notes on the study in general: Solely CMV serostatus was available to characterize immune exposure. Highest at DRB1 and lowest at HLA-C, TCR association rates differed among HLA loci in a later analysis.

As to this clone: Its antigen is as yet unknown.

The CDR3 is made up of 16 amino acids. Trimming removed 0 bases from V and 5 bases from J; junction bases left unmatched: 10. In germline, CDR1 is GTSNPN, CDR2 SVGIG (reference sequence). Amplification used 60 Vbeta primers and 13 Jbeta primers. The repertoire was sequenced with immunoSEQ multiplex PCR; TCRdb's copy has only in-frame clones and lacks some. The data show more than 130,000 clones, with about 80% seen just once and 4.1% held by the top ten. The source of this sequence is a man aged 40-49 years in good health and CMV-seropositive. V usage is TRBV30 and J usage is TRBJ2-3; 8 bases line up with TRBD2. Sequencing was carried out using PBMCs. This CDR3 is CAWSVGGAGARDTQYF. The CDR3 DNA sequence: TGTGCCTGGAGTGTAGGTGGAGCGGGGGCCCGAGATACGCAGTATTTT.